The present T cell receptor beta chain was sequenced within a study of blood T cell repertoires in COVID-19. About the research overall: In each case, the material was cDNA or gDNA derived from T cells, B-cell-depleted T cells, or PBMCs.

The CDR3 length is 14 residues. The V end lost 2 bases, the J end lost 4 bases, and 12 bases lay between the germline ends. The germline CDR1 and CDR2 sequences are SGHRS and YFSETQ. As originally analysed: Reference gene primers were amplified, and this amplification served to estimate nucleated cell counts. Using immunoSEQ multiplex PCR, the repertoire was profiled, and TCRdb retains in-frame clones only, with some absent. Clone size and V and J calls were adopted from that table, with D and trimming inferred from the DNA. The table has fewer than 90,000 clones, roughly 90% seen once. This chain joins TRBV5-1 and TRBJ1-1; tentatively, D is TRBD1 (5 bases). The specimen sequenced was peripheral blood. This receptor was identified in a man aged 30 to 39 with acute or convalescent COVID-19. The CDR3 here is CASSFGSGGTEAFF. The DNA for the CDR3 is TGCGCCAGCAGCTTTGGATCCGGGGGCACTGAAGCTTTCTTT.